One sample yielded the 26 T cell receptor beta chains listed below, sequenced in a study of blood T cell repertoires in COVID-19. Assay used: immunoSEQ multiplex PCR; TCRdb lists only in-frame clones, some missing. The table has some 340,000 clones, approximately 82% seen once. Source material: peripheral blood. All receptors come from a man aged 25 to 45 with active or convalescent COVID-19.

V usage is TRBV9 and J usage is TRBJ1-1; a possible D gene is TRBD1 (5 bases). Germline V gene sequence: CDR1 SGDLS, CDR2 YYNGEE. CDR3 length: 14 amino acids. V shed 6 bases and J shed 2 bases, with 14 bases lying between them. For the CDR3, the DNA is TGTGCCAGCACCCCGGGGGGGGGAAACACTGAAGCTTTCTTT. It translates to CASTPGGGNTEAFF. The entire variable domain, with the rest obtained from reference TRBV9 and TRBJ1-1, is as follows: DSGVTQTPKHLITATGQRVTLRCSPRSGDLSVYWYQQSLDQGLQFLIQYYNGEERAKGNILERFSAQQFPDLHSELNLSSLELGDSALYFCASTPGGGNTEAFFGQGTRLTVV.

The chain employs TRBV11-2 and TRBJ2-7; TRBD2 might be the D (6 bases). This CDR3 has 18 residues. The germline CDR1 and CDR2 sequences are SGHAT and FQNNGV. The V end was cut by 5 bases, the J end by 1 base, with 24 bases between. CDR3 nucleotides: TGTGCCAGCAGCCACTGGGACTGGGACCGACTAAGGTCCTACGAGCAGTACTTC. This sequence encodes CASSHWDWDRLRSYEQYF.

V usage is TRBV30 and J usage is TRBJ2-1; 9 bases agree with TRBD1. CDR1 is GTSNPN and CDR2 is SVGIG in the germline V gene (reference sequence). The V segment lost 4 bases and the J segment 8 bases; nucleotides outside the gene matches: 3. CDR3 length: 12 amino acids. CDR3 residues: CAWTTGGDEQFF. For the CDR3, the DNA is TGTGCCTGGACCACAGGGGGCGATGAGCAGTTCTTC. Full variable domain (outside the CDR3, taken from reference TRBV30 and TRBJ2-1): SQTIHQWPATLVQPVGSPLSLECTVEGTSNPNLYWYRQAAGRGLQLLFYSVGIGQISSEVPQNLSASRPQDRQFILSSKKLLLSDSGFYLCAWTTGGDEQFFGPGTRLTVL.

The rearrangement uses TRBV6-6 and TRBJ1-5; 9 nucleotides agree with TRBD1. Germline CDR1 reads MNHNY; CDR2 reads SVGAGI (reference sequence). Losses at the gene ends were 6 bases for V and 6 bases for J; bases not matched to a gene: 6. The CDR3 is 14 residues long. The CDR3, as DNA: TGTGCCAGCAGCCCGAGGACAGGGGCTCAGCCCCAGCATTTT. This translates into CASSPRTGAQPQHF.

The rearrangement joins TRBV5-1 to TRBJ1-1, with TRBD1 as a possible D gene (5 bases). CDR3 length: 17 amino acids. Trimming took off 4 bases at V and 0 bases at J, with 19 bases between the two ends. Per germline, CDR1 SGHRS and CDR2 YFSETQ. Here the CDR3 reads CASSLTRTRQLNTEAFF. CDR3 in DNA: TGCGCCAGCAGCCTCACTAGGACTAGACAGTTGAACACTGAAGCTTTCTTT.

The chain employs TRBV30 and TRBJ2-1; 7 nucleotides align to TRBD2. This CDR3 has 15 amino acids. With 4 bases clipped from V and 7 bases from J, the junction kept 13 bases outside the gene matches. From germline, CDR1 is GTSNPN and CDR2 SVGIG (reference sequence). The CDR3 region is CAWKFLGGSGNEQFF. The CDR3 DNA follows: TGTGCCTGGAAATTTCTAGGCGGGAGTGGGAATGAGCAGTTCTTC. The full variable domain, in which reference TRBV30 and TRBJ2-1 provide the parts outside the CDR3, is SQTIHQWPATLVQPVGSPLSLECTVEGTSNPNLYWYRQAAGRGLQLLFYSVGIGQISSEVPQNLSASRPQDRQFILSSKKLLLSDSGFYLCAWKFLGGSGNEQFFGPGTRLTVL.

The V and J genes are TRBV7-6 and TRBJ2-7, with 7 bases fitting TRBD2. This CDR3 has 16 amino acids. Germline lookup yields CDR1 SGHVS and CDR2 FNYEAQ. The trim removed 1 base at V and 0 bases at J, leaving 6 bases unmatched. As DNA, the CDR3 is TGTGCCAGCAGCTTAGGGGCCGGGGGGACCTCCTACGAGCAGTACTTC. This sequence encodes CASSLGAGGTSYEQYF.

The chain uses TRBV29-1 and TRBJ2-5; possible D gene TRBD2, 7 bases. This CDR3 contains 14 residues. Germline V lookup: CDR1 SQVTM, CDR2 ANQGSEA. The CDR3: CRGARGASQETQYF. In DNA, the CDR3 is TGCAGAGGGGCTCGGGGGGCCTCGCAAGAGACCCAGTACTTC.

To note about this clone: The germline gene is not matched at one end of the junction; a read error may be the cause. CDR3: CASRQDRGDTGELFF. The CDR3 DNA reads TGCGCCAGCAGACAAGACAGGGGAGATACCGGGGAGCTGTTTTTT. J is TRBJ2-2 and V is TRBV4-1; 8 positions match TRBD1. CDR1 and CDR2 (germline): MGHRA, YSYEKL. This CDR3 contains 15 residues.

This clone has ten or more counts. The rearrangement joins TRBV15 to TRBJ2-2; TRBD2 aligns across 15 bases. The germline CDR1 and CDR2 sequences are LNHNV and YYDKDF (reference sequence). CDR3 length equals 19 residues. V lost 5 bases, J lost 6 bases, and 13 bases stayed unmatched. The CDR3 loop is CATSESTFRTSGRAGELFF. CDR3 coding DNA: TGTGCCACCAGCGAGTCAACTTTTAGGACTAGCGGGAGGGCCGGGGAGCTGTTTTTT.

The table lists this clone with a few counts. The CDR3 sequence: CATHSIPVAEQFF. CDR3 sequence (DNA): TGTGCCACCCATTCCATTCCAGTAGCTGAGCAGTTCTTC. The genes are TRBV6-5 and TRBJ2-1; no reliable D call. V was pared by 10 bases and J by 9 bases, with 19 bases between. Germline-derived CDR1 and CDR2 are MNHEY and SVGAGI. There are 13 residues in the CDR3.

The chain uses TRBV3-1 (or the pseudogene TRBV3-2) and TRBJ1-2, with D perhaps matching TRBD1 (6 bases). CDR1 LGHDT and CDR2 YNNKEL come from the germline V gene (reference sequence). This CDR3 spans 17 amino acids. Deletions cut 4 bases from V and 2 bases from J, with 20 bases between. CDR3 amino acids: CASSRKDDGQSNYGYTF. CDR3 coding DNA: TGTGCCAGCAGCCGGAAGGATGATGGACAGAGCAACTATGGCTACACCTTC.

This chain connects TRBV4-3 to TRBJ1-2; the D gene is possibly TRBD1 (6 bases). From germline, CDR1 is LGHNA and CDR2 YSLEER. This CDR3 comprises 14 residues. V shed 0 bases and J shed 10 bases, with 15 bases lying between them. CDR3 residues: CASSQEYGGGAYTF. In DNA, the CDR3 is TGCGCCAGCAGCCAAGAATACGGCGGGGGCGCCTACACCTTC.

This sequence joins TRBV7-2 and TRBJ1-5, with D possibly matching TRBD1 (5 bases). This CDR3 spans 15 amino acids. Deletions cut 2 bases from V and 6 bases from J, with 14 bases between. Germline lookup yields CDR1 SGHTA and CDR2 FQGNSA. The CDR3 reads CASSLRGGSRQPQHF. CDR3 nucleotide sequence: TGTGCCAGCAGCTTAAGGGGAGGGTCCCGTCAGCCCCAGCATTTT.

The gene calls are TRBV7-9 and TRBJ2-5; TRBD2 matches at 9 bases. V lost 5 bases and J lost 4; bases outside the gene matches: 11. The length of the CDR3 is 16 residues. Germline CDR1 reads SEHNR; CDR2 reads FQNEAQ (reference sequence). This chain's CDR3 is CASSPLWLAGRETQYF. The CDR3 coding sequence is TGTGCCAGCAGCCCCCTTTGGCTAGCGGGGAGAGAGACCCAGTACTTC.

V usage is TRBV11-2 and J usage is TRBJ2-7; 8 bases line up with TRBD1. This CDR3 is built from 14 residues. The germline V gene has CDR1 SGHAT and CDR2 FQNNGV. J gave up 5 bases and V 5 bases, and 8 bases lay outside the gene matches. This chain's CDR3 is CASSLDRAVHEQYF. The CDR3 coding sequence is TGTGCCAGCAGCCTGGACAGGGCGGTCCACGAGCAGTACTTC. The complete variable domain, with remaining parts taken from reference TRBV11-2 and TRBJ2-7, reads EAGVAQSPRYKIIEKRQSVAFWCNPISGHATLYWYQQILGQGPKLLIQFQNNGVVDDSQLPKDRFSAERLKGVDSTLKIQPAKLEDSAVYLCASSLDRAVHEQYFGPGTRLTVT.

The chain joins TRBV24-1 to TRBJ2-5, with TRBD2 matching 10 bases. The germline CDR1 and CDR2 sequences are KGHDR and SFDVKD. V dropped 3 bases and J dropped 0; count of bases not matched to a gene: 3. This CDR3 is 16 amino acids long. This CDR3 reads CATSDGSGGDQETQYF. The CDR3 region has the DNA TGTGCCACCAGTGATGGAAGCGGGGGGGACCAAGAGACCCAGTACTTC.

CDR3 sequence (DNA): TGCGCCAGCAGCCCAGGTAATGCGGGCACTGAAGCTTTCTTT. The encoded protein is CASSPGNAGTEAFF. The chain carries TRBV4-3 and TRBJ1-1; D is unresolved. With 4 bases removed from V and 4 bases from J, the gap between germline ends came to 13 bases. The CDR3 sequence is 14 residues long. Germline V lookup: CDR1 LGHNA, CDR2 YSLEER.

This chain uses TRBV24-1 with TRBJ2-3; 8 bases match TRBD2. Unmatched junction bases numbered 6, after V lost 1 base and J lost 1 base. The CDR3 is 17 amino acids. Looked up from germline, CDR1 is KGHDR and CDR2 is SFDVKD. The CDR3 sequence is CATSDLGLAGGTDTQYF. CDR3 sequence (DNA): TGTGCCACCAGTGATTTAGGGCTAGCGGGTGGCACAGATACGCAGTATTTT.

This chain connects TRBV7-9 to TRBJ1-2; no reliable D call. This CDR3 spans 15 amino acids. Trimming took off 1 base at V and 0 bases at J, with 9 bases between the two ends. Germline V gene lookup returns CDR1 SEHNR and CDR2 FQNEAQ (reference sequence). The CDR3 DNA is TGTGCCAGCAGCTTAGGGGCTGCCACTAACTATGGCTACACCTTC. It encodes CASSLGAATNYGYTF.

This chain's CDR3 is CASSSSGRGAPVEQFF. Here the CDR3 DNA reads TGCGCCAGCAGCTCCTCCGGGCGGGGAGCGCCGGTTGAGCAGTTCTTC. V usage is TRBV5-1 and J usage is TRBJ2-1; D perhaps matches TRBD2 (6 bases). This CDR3 contains 16 residues. Per germline, CDR1 SGHRS and CDR2 YFSETQ. Trimming removed 3 bases from V and 9 bases from J, with 22 bases in between.

V gene TRBV20-1 combines with J gene TRBJ2-5; D is perhaps TRBD2 (5 bases). Germline V gene sequence: CDR1 DFQATT, CDR2 SNEGSKA (reference sequence). V dropped 6 bases and J dropped 7 bases, with 12 bases sitting between them. The CDR3 has 11 residues. The CDR3 DNA is TGCAGTGCCGTCGAACGGGGGACCCAGTACTTC. Translation: CSAVERGTQYF.

A remark on this clone: Other DNA variants within this sample encode the same CDR3. This rearrangement joins TRBV20-1 to TRBJ1-1; 7 bases fit TRBD1. Losses at the gene ends were 5 bases for V and 8 bases for J; bases not matched to a gene: 5. The CDR3 has 11 residues. Germline V lookup: CDR1 DFQATT, CDR2 SNEGSKA (reference sequence). The CDR3 nucleotides are TGCAGTGCTCCGACAGGGCTAGAAGCTTTCTTT. Amino acid sequence: CSAPTGLEAFF.

This clone was counted once. The chain is built from TRBV4-3 and TRBJ2-7, with unresolved D. The CDR3 is made up of 15 amino acids. V was clipped by 0 bases and J by 3 bases, with 12 bases between them. CDR1 LGHNA and CDR2 YSLEER come from the germline V gene. CDR3 bases: TGCGCCAGCAGCCAAGAAACAGCTATGGTCTACGAGCAGTACTTC. Its protein is CASSQETAMVYEQYF.

This clone was picked up one time. The germline gene is not matched at one end of the junction; a read error may be the cause. Within the sample, other DNA sequences also encode this same CDR3. The chain recombines TRBV11-3 with TRBJ1-5; the match to TRBD1 covers 7 bases. In germline, CDR1 is SGHNT, CDR2 YENEEA. CDR3 length equals 13 residues. The CDR3: CASSLDRDQPQHF. Written as DNA, the CDR3 is TGTGCCAGCAGCCTAGACAGGGATCAGCCCCAGCATTTT. The full variable domain, in which reference TRBV11-3 and TRBJ1-5 provide the parts outside the CDR3, is EAGVVQSPRYKIIEKKQPVAFWCNPISGHNTLYWYLQNLGQGPELLIRYENEEAVDDSQLPKDRFSAERLKGVDSTLKIQPAELGDSAVYLCASSLDRDQPQHFGDGTRLSIL.

The V gene is TRBV6-5, the J gene TRBJ2-1; maybe TRBD2 (6 bases). The ends were cut back, 7 bases at V and 3 bases at J, with 16 bases in the middle. This CDR3 is built from 15 residues. Germline V CDR1 and CDR2: MNHEY, SVGAGI. The CDR3 here is CASTGGATLYNEQFF. The CDR3 bases are TGTGCCAGCACCGGCGGGGCGACCCTCTACAATGAGCAGTTCTTC.